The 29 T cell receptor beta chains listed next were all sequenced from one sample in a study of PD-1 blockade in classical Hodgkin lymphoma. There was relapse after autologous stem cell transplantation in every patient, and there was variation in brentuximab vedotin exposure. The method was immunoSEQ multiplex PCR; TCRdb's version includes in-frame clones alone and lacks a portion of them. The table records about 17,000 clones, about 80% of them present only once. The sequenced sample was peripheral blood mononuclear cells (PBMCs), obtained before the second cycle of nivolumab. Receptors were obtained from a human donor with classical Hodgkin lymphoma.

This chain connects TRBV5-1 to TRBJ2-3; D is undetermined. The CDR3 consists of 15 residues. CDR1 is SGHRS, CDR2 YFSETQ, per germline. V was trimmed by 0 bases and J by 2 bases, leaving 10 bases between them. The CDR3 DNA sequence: TGCGCCAGCAGCTTGGCTCCTTCCAACACAGATACGCAGTATTTT. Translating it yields CASSLAPSNTDTQYF.

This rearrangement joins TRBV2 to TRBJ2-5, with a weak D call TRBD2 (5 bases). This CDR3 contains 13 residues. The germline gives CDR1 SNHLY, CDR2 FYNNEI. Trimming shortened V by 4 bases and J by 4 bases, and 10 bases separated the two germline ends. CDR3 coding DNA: TGTGCCAGCAGTGTGGCTCGGGGAGAGACCCAGTACTTC. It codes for CASSVARGETQYF.

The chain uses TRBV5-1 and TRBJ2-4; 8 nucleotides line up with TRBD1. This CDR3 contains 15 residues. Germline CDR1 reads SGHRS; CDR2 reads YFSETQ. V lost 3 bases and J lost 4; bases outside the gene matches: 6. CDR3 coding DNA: TGCGCCAGCAGCTGGAACCGGGACAGGAAAAACATTCAGTACTTC. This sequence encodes CASSWNRDRKNIQYF.

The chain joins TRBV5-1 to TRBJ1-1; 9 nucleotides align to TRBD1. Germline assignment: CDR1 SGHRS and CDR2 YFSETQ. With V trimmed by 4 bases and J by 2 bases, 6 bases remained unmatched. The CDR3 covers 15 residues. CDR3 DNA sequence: TGCGCCAGCAGCATCACTACAGGGGGCAACACTGAAGCTTTCTTT. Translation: CASSITTGGNTEAFF.

CDR3 DNA: TGTGCCAGCCCGAAGGGCAGCGCCAAAAACATTCAGTACTTC. It yields the protein CASPKGSAKNIQYF. The chain recombines TRBV6-5 with TRBJ2-4; D ambiguous. V was clipped by 8 bases and J by 1 base, with 12 bases between them. Germline V gene lookup returns CDR1 MNHEY and CDR2 SVGAGI. This CDR3 has 14 residues.

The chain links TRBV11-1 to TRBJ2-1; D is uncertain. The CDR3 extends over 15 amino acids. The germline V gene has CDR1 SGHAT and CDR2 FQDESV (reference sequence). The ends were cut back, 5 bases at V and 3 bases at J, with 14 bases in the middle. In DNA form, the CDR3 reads TGTGCCAGCAGCGTCAGACTGGGCAACTACAATGAGCAGTTCTTC. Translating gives CASSVRLGNYNEQFF.

CDR3 amino acids: CASSPPLGGEKLFF. CDR3 bases: TGTGCCAGCAGCCCCCCGTTAGGGGGTGAAAAACTGTTTTTT. The chain employs TRBV7-9 and TRBJ1-4; the D gene is possibly TRBD1 (6 bases). Between the trimmed V and J ends, which lost 5 bases and 7 bases, there was a span of 14 bases. The CDR3 consists of 14 residues. Germline loops: CDR1 SEHNR, CDR2 FQNEAQ (reference sequence).

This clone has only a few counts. CDR3 DNA sequence: TGTGCCAGCAGCTCGTCCAGGGGGCGCGGGAACACTGAAGCTTTCTTT. This gives the protein CASSSSRGRGNTEAFF. The V gene is TRBV7-8, the J gene TRBJ1-1, with 8 positions matching TRBD1. Germline V lookup: CDR1 SGHVS, CDR2 FQNEAQ. J was trimmed by 1 base and V by 4 bases; bases with no gene match: 8. CDR3 length equals 16 residues.

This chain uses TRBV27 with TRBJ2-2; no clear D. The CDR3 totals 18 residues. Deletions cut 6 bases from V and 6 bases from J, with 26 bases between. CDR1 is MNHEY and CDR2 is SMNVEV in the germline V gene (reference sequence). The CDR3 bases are TGTGCCAGCAGCCGATACACCACCCTAGACAAACACGCCGGGGAGCTGTTTTTT. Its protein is CASSRYTTLDKHAGELFF.

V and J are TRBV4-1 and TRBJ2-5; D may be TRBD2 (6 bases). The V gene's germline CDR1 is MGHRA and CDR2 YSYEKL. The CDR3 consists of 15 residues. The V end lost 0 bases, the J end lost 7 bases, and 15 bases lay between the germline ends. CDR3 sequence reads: CASSQEATGVVTQYF. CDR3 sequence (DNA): TGCGCCAGCAGCCAAGAGGCCACGGGAGTCGTGACCCAGTACTTC.

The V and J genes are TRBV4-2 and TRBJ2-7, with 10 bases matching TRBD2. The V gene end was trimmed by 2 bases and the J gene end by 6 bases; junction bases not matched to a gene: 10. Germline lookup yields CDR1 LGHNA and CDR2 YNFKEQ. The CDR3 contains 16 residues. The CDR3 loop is CASSQTSGGADVEQYF. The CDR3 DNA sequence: TGTGCCAGCAGCCAAACAAGCGGGGGGGCCGATGTCGAGCAGTACTTC.

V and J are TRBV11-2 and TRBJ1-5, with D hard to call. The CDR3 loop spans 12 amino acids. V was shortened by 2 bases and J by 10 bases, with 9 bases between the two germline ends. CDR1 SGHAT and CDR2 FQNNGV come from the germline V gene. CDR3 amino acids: CASSLSLQPQHF. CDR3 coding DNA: TGTGCCAGCAGCTTATCCCTTCAACCCCAGCATTTT.

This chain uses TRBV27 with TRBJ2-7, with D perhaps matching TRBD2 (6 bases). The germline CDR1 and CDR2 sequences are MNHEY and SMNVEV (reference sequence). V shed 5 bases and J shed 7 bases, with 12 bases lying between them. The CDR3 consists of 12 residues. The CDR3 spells CASSQGLGEQYF. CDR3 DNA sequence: TGTGCCAGCAGTCAGGGACTGGGGGAGCAGTACTTC.

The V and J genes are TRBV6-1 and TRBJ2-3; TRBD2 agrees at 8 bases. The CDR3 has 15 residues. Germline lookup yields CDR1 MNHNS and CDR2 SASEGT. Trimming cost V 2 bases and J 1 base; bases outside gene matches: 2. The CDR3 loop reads CASSEMRGGTDTQYF. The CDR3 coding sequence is TGTGCCAGCAGTGAAATGCGGGGGGGCACAGATACGCAGTATTTT.

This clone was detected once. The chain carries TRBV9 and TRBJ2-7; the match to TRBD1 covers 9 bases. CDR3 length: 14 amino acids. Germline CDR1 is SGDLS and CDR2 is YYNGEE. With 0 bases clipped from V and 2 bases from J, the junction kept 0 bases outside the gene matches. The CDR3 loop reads CASSVGTGAYEQYF. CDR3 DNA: TGTGCCAGCAGCGTAGGGACAGGGGCCTACGAGCAGTACTTC.

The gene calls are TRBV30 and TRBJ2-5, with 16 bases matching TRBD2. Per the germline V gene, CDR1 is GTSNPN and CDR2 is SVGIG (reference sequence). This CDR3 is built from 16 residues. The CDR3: CAFGTSGGAYQETQYF. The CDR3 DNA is TGTGCTTTCGGGACTAGCGGGGGGGCCTACCAAGAGACCCAGTACTTC.

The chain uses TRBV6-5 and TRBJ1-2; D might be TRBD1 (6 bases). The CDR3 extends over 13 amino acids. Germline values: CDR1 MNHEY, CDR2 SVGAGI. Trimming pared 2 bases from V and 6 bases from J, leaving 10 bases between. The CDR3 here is CASSYRGAHGYTF. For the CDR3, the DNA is TGTGCCAGCAGTTACCGGGGGGCCCATGGCTACACCTTC.

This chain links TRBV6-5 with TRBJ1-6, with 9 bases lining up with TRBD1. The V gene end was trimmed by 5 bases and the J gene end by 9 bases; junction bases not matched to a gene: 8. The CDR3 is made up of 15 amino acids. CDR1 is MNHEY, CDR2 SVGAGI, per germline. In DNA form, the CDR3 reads TGTGCCAGCAGTCCCGGGACAGGGAATAGTTCACCCCTCCACTTT. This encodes CASSPGTGNSSPLHF.

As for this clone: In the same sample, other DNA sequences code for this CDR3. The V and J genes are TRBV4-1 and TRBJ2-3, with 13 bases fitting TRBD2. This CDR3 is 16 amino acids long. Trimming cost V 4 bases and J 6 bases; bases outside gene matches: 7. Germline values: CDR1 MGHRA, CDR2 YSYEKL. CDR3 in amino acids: CASSRTSGGAEDTQYF. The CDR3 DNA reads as TGCGCCAGCAGCCGCACTAGCGGGGGGGCCGAGGATACGCAGTATTTT.

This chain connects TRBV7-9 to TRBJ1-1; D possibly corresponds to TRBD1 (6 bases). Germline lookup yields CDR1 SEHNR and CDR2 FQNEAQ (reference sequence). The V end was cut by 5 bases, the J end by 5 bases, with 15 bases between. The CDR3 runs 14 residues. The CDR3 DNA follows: TGTGCCAGCAGCCCAACAGGGTCCGGGACTGAAGCTTTCTTT. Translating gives CASSPTGSGTEAFF.

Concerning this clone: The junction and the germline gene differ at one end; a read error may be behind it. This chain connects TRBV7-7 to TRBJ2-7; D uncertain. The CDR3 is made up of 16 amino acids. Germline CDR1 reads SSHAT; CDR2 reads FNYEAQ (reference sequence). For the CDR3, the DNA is TGTGCTAGCAGCTTACAAGGCCCAGCGACGTTGGGCGAGCAGTACTTC. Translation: CASSLQGPATLGEQYF.

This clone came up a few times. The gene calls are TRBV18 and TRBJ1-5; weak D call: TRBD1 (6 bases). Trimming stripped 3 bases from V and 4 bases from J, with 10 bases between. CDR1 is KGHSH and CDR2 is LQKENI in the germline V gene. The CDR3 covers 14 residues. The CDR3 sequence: CASSPARGNQPQHF. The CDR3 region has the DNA TGTGCCAGCTCACCTGCCAGGGGTAATCAGCCCCAGCATTTT.

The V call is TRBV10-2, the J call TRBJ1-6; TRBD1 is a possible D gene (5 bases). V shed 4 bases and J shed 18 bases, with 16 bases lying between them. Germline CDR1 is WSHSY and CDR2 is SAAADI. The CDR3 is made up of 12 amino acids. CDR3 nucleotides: TGCGCCAGCAGTGTTGATGGTCGGGACCCCCACTTT. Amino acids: CASSVDGRDPHF.

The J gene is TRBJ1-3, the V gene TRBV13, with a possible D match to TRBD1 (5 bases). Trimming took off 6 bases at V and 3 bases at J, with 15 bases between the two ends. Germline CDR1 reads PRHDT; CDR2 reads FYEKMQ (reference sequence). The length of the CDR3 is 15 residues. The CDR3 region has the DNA TGTGCCAGCAGTGTCGGGGGAAATGGTGGAAACACCATATATTTT. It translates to CASSVGGNGGNTIYF. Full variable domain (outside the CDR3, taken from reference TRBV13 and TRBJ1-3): AAGVIQSPRHLIKEKRETATLKCYPIPRHDTVYWYQQGPGQDPQFLISFYEKMQSDKGSIPDRFSAQQFSDYHSELNMSSLELGDSALYFCASSVGGNGGNTIYFGEGSWLTVV.

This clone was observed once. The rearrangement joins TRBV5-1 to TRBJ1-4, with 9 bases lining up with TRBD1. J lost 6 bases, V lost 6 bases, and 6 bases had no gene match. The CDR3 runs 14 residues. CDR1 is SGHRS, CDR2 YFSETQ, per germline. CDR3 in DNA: TGCGCCAGCACCCACAGGGACAGGGATGAAAAACTGTTTTTT. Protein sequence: CASTHRDRDEKLFF.

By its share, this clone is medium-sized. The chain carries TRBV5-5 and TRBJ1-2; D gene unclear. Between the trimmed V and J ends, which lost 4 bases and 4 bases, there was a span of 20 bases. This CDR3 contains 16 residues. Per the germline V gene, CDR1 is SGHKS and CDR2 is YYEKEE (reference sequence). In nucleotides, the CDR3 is TGTGCCAGCAGCCCCACAACCGGGAGGAACCTCTATGGCTACACCTTC. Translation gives CASSPTTGRNLYGYTF.

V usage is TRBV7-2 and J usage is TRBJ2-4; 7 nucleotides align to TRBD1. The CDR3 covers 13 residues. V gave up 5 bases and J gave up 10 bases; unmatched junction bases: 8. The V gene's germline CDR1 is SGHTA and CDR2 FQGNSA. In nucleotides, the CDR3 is TGTGCCAGCAGCCCCGGGACAGAGCAAATTCAGTACTTC. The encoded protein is CASSPGTEQIQYF. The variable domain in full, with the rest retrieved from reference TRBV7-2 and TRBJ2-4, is GAGVSQSPSNKVTEKGKDVELRCDPISGHTALYWYRQSLGQGLEFLIYFQGNSAPDKSGLPSDRFSAERTGGSVSTLTIQRTQQEDSAVYLCASSPGTEQIQYFGAGTRLSVL.

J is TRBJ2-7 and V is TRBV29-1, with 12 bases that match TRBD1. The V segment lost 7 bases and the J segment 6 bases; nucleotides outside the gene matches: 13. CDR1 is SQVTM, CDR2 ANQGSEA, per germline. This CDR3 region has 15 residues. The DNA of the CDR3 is TGCAGCGCTAAACTGGGGGGGACAGGGGGCGGCGAGCAGTACTTC. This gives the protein CSAKLGGTGGGEQYF.

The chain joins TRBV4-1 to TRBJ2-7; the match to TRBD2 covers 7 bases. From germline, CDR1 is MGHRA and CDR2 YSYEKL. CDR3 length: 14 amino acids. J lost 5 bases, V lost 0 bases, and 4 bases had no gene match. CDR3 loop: CASSQDAGRDEQYF. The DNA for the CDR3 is TGCGCCAGCAGCCAAGACGCGGGGAGGGACGAGCAGTACTTC.